The 2 T cell receptor beta chains below all came from one sample that was sequenced in a study of blood T cell repertoires in COVID-19. Assay: immunoSEQ multiplex PCR; the TCRdb copy retains only in-frame clones and omits some. The repertoire has roughly 120,000 clones, about four fifths of them found once; the top ten carry about 17%. The material sequenced was peripheral blood. The source is a woman aged 60-75 years with acute or convalescent COVID-19.

This chain joins TRBV25-1 and TRBJ2-7, with TRBD1 matching over 10 bases. The length of the CDR3 is 15 residues. With 1 base clipped from V and 3 bases from J, the junction kept 3 bases outside the gene matches. Germline V gene data show CDR1 as MGHDK and CDR2 as SYGVNS. This chain's CDR3 is CASSESGQGFYEQYF. The CDR3 bases are TGTGCCAGCAGTGAATCGGGACAGGGGTTCTACGAGCAGTACTTC.

The rearrangement uses TRBV9 and TRBJ1-6, with 7 bases identical to TRBD1. This CDR3 is 17 amino acids long. Germline V gene data show CDR1 as SGDLS and CDR2 as YYNGEE. The junction had 10 bases not matched to a gene; V was cut back by 0 bases and J by 7 bases. The CDR3: CASSVGIRGTANSPLHF. In nucleotides, the CDR3 is TGTGCCAGCAGCGTAGGGATTCGCGGGACAGCAAATTCACCCCTCCACTTT.